The clone carrying this T cell receptor (beta chain) occurred many times. MiXCR, applied by TCRdb to the 5' RACE reads, yields one record per CDR3 protein. The sample includes some 630,000 distinct CDR3 sequences, about 7% of them seen just once. This sample is drawn from a study of identical twins. No donor was unhealthy or non-Caucasian. The CDR3 length is 13 residues. With 4 bases removed from V and 2 bases from J, the gap between germline ends came to 5 bases. CDR1 and CDR2 (germline): SGHAT, FQNNGV. The same sample was also studied in work on yellow fever vaccine responses in identical twins. That paper states: Twins reportedly appeared to share part of their vaccine T cell response while keeping part individual.

The rearrangement links TRBV11-2 to TRBJ2-2; the D is unclear. Sequencing input: PBMCs. The receptor was isolated from a woman younger than 30 in good health. The DNA of the CDR3 is TGTGCCAGCAGCTACCAAAACACCGGGGAGCTGTTTTTT. Protein sequence: CASSYQNTGELFF. Full variable domain (outside the CDR3, taken from reference TRBV11-2 and TRBJ2-2): EAGVAQSPRYKIIEKRQSVAFWCNPISGHATLYWYQQILGQGPKLLIQFQNNGVVDDSQLPKDRFSAERLKGVDSTLKIQPAKLEDSAVYLCASSYQNTGELFFGEGSRLTVL.